This T cell receptor (beta chain) was captured in a study of T cell responses to AZD1222 COVID-19 vaccine. The data were produced by immunoSEQ multiplex PCR, yet TCRdb's version contains in-frame clones alone and is incomplete. This table holds about 150,000 clones, roughly 90% found once. Germline-derived CDR1 and CDR2 are MNHEY and SMNVEV (reference sequence). This CDR3 comprises 15 residues. Deletions cut 5 bases from V and 5 bases from J, with 19 bases between. On this clone: Antigen: not known.

General study points: Without day 14 samples, only post-peak T cell repertoires were studied.

The material was peripheral blood, obtained 28 days after the second AZD1222 dose. The receptor comes from an adult who received the AZD1222 COVID-19 vaccine. The rearrangement links TRBV27 to TRBJ2-7; D not resolved. The CDR3 is CASSPHNPNKDEQYF. The CDR3 DNA sequence: TGTGCCAGCAGTCCACATAACCCAAATAAGGACGAGCAGTACTTC.